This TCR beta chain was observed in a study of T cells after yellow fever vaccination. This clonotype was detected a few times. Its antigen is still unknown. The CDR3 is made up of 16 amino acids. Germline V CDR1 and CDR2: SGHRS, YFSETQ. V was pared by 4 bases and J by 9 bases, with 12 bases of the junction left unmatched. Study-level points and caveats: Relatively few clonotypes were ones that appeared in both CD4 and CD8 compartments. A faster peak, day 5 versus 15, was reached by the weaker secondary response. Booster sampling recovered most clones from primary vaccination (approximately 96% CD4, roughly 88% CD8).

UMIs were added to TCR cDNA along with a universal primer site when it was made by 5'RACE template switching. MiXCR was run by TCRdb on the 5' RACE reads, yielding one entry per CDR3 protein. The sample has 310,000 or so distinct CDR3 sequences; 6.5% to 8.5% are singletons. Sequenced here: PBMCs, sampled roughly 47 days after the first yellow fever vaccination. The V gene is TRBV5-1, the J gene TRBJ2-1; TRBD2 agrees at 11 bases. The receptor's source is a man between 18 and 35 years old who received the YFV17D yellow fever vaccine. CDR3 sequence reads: CASSDTLAGGHSEQFF. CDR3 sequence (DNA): TGCGCCAGCAGCGACACCCTAGCGGGGGGACATAGTGAGCAGTTCTTC.